The source of this TCR beta chain is a study of cytomegalovirus exposure and HLA in healthy donors. Study conclusions and caveats: TCR beta V- and J-gene trimming was later associated with a missense DCLRE1C variant. As a later analysis revealed, most CMV-associated TCR beta chains appeared HLA-restricted. The study put 150 to 200 TCR beta chains on its list as cytomegalovirus-associated. In a later analysis, across HLA loci, associated TCR counts were highest for DRB1, lowest for HLA-C.

Details on this clone: What it binds is not known.

The CDR3 has 16 residues. V trimming: 0 bases; J trimming: 1 base; junction bases outside the gene matches: 6. The germline V gene has CDR1 SGHTS and CDR2 YDEGEE. The PCR ran on 60 Vbeta and 13 Jbeta primers. The method was immunoSEQ multiplex PCR; TCRdb's version includes in-frame clones alone and lacks a portion of them. The sample records 100,000 to 150,000 clones, 74% being singletons. The sequencing input was PBMCs. The TCR was taken from a man aged 40-49 years in good health and CMV-seropositive. The V gene is TRBV5-8, the J gene TRBJ1-1; 7 bases align to TRBD1. This chain's CDR3 is CASSLAGGQPNTEAFF. The CDR3 DNA follows: TGTGCCAGCAGCTTGGCCGGGGGACAGCCGAACACTGAAGCTTTCTTT.